These 23 T cell receptor beta chains were sequenced from one sample in a study of patients and donors after allogeneic stem cell transplantation. TCRdb called the RT-PCR reads again in MiXCR, with one record for every CDR3 protein. The sample lists 70,000 to 100,000 distinct CDR3 sequences, 5% occurring once. Specimen: blood, either unsorted or a sorted T cell fraction (not recorded which). Receptors originate from a human donor who was either an allogeneic HSCT recipient or a stem cell or donor lymphocyte infusion donor (not recorded which). It is not recorded whose cells these are; they may come from a transplant donor.

The table lists this clonotype with many counts. The rearrangement joins TRBV10-3 to TRBJ2-3; D gene unclear. The CDR3 runs to 12 residues. V dropped 10 bases and J dropped 3 bases, with 11 bases sitting between them. Germline CDR1 and CDR2: ENHRY and SYGVKD. Here the CDR3 reads CATTGLTDTQYF. The CDR3 DNA sequence: TGTGCCACCACCGGGCTAACAGATACGCAGTATTTT.

This clonotype was counted many times. The rearrangement joins TRBV6-5 to TRBJ2-2; tentatively, D is TRBD1 (6 bases). Looked up from germline, CDR1 is MNHEY and CDR2 is SVGAGI. The CDR3 covers 17 residues. The ends were cut back, 0 bases at V and 4 bases at J, with 15 bases in the middle. The CDR3 sequence: CASSYSRIQGGTGELFF. Written as DNA, the CDR3 is TGTGCCAGCAGTTACTCGAGAATACAGGGCGGCACCGGGGAGCTGTTTTTT.

This clonotype showed up just a few times. This chain uses TRBV5-1 with TRBJ2-1; TRBD2 matches 7 bases. Germline V gene sequence: CDR1 SGHRS, CDR2 YFSETQ. V shed 2 bases, J shed 9 bases, and the junction held 5 bases outside the gene matches. This CDR3 spans 13 amino acids. This CDR3 reads CASSFGGTFEQFF. DNA for the CDR3: TGCGCCAGCAGCTTCGGGGGGACCTTTGAGCAGTTCTTC.

There are many counts of this clonotype. The chain couples TRBV29-1 to TRBJ1-1, with D hard to call. Germline V gives CDR1 SQVTM, CDR2 ANQGSEA. Trimming removed 5 bases from V and 5 bases from J, with 15 bases in between. The CDR3 extends over 13 amino acids. DNA for the CDR3: TGCAGCGTTCGTTCCGCTGGGGAGACTGAAGCTTTCTTT. Translation gives CSVRSAGETEAFF.

This clonotype was counted many times. The chain is built from TRBV2 and TRBJ1-3, with D possibly being TRBD1 (5 bases). The CDR3 spans 15 residues. CDR1 is SNHLY, CDR2 FYNNEI, per germline. The V end was cut by 6 bases, the J end by 4 bases, with 16 bases between. The CDR3: CASSQDGASGNTIYF. Written as DNA, the CDR3 is TGTGCCAGCAGCCAGGATGGGGCAAGCGGAAACACCATATATTTT.

This clonotype was recorded at least ten times. The V and J genes are TRBV20-1 and TRBJ1-5; perhaps TRBD1 as D (5 bases). Trimming removed 1 base from V and 4 bases from J, with 8 bases in between. CDR3 length: 13 amino acids. Germline V gives CDR1 DFQATT, CDR2 SNEGSKA (reference sequence). The CDR3 spells CSARVGPNQPQHF. For the CDR3, the DNA is TGCAGTGCTAGAGTGGGGCCGAATCAGCCCCAGCATTTT.

This clonotype has a count of ten or more. V and J are TRBV28 and TRBJ2-7; 10 bases are a match to TRBD1. The V and J ends lost 4 bases and 9 bases, in that order; junction bases with no gene match: 6. The CDR3 has 13 amino acids. From germline, CDR1 is MDHEN and CDR2 SYDVKM. The CDR3 DNA reads as TGTGCCAGCAGTTCCGGGACAGGGGTTTTGCAGTACTTC. Its protein product is CASSSGTGVLQYF.

This clonotype was counted many times. The chain employs TRBV6-1 and TRBJ2-2; D gene uncertain. Germline CDR1 reads MNHNS; CDR2 reads SASEGT. CDR3 length: 13 residues. V lost 6 bases to trimming and J lost 10 bases, with 15 bases between them. The CDR3: CASSPVGSEELFF. CDR3 nucleotide sequence: TGTGCCAGCAGCCCCGTGGGATCGGAGGAGCTGTTTTTT.

This clonotype was seen many times. The V gene is TRBV20-1, the J gene TRBJ1-4; D not certain. There are 16 residues in the CDR3. Trimming left V 0 bases short and J 2 bases short, with 13 bases between. Germline CDR1 DFQATT, CDR2 SNEGSKA (reference sequence). The CDR3 nucleotides read TGCAGTGCTAGAGATCCCCTGGCAAACACTAATGAAAAACTGTTTTTT. Protein: CSARDPLANTNEKLFF.

The CDR3 nucleotides read TGTGCCAGCAGCTTAATGGAAAATTCACCCCTCCACTTT. Translating gives CASSLMENSPLHF. The genes are TRBV7-3 and TRBJ1-6; D remains unclear. The CDR3 contains 13 residues. Trimming cost V 1 base and J 7 bases, with 5 bases left between them. In germline, CDR1 is SGHTA, CDR2 FQGTGA.

In nucleotides, the CDR3 is TGTGCCAGCAGTGGGGTAGGCGGCCGGCCCCAGCATTTT. This gives the protein CASSGVGGRPQHF. This sequence joins TRBV2 and TRBJ1-5; D ambiguous. V lost 4 bases, J lost 9 bases, and 13 bases lay in between. The CDR3 consists of 13 residues. Germline CDR1 reads SNHLY; CDR2 reads FYNNEI.

J is TRBJ1-6 and V is TRBV30; 7 positions agree with TRBD1. Losses at the gene ends were 6 bases for V and 5 bases for J; bases not matched to a gene: 1. CDR1 and CDR2 (germline): GTSNPN, SVGIG (reference sequence). This CDR3 spans 12 amino acids. For the CDR3, the DNA is TGTGCCTGTGACAGGGATAATTCACCCCTCCACTTT. Its translation: CACDRDNSPLHF.

This clonotype was counted at least ten times. The J gene is TRBJ2-7, the V gene TRBV20-1, with D perhaps being TRBD1 or TRBD2 (5 bases each). Germline V gene sequence: CDR1 DFQATT, CDR2 SNEGSKA (reference sequence). Deletions cut 5 bases from V and 3 bases from J, with 11 bases between. This CDR3 contains 12 residues. Here the CDR3 reads CSARDLNYEQYF. DNA for the CDR3: TGCAGTGCTCGGGACCTAAACTACGAGCAGTACTTC.

This clonotype has at least ten counts. V gene TRBV6-1 combines with J gene TRBJ2-3; a weak D match, TRBD2 (5 bases). This CDR3 has 13 amino acids. Germline V gives CDR1 MNHNS, CDR2 SASEGT. CDR3 amino acids: CASREGRTDTQYF. CDR3 bases: TGTGCAAGCCGCGAGGGCCGCACAGATACGCAGTATTTT.

This clonotype was counted many times. The J gene is TRBJ1-2, the V gene TRBV20-1; a weak D match, TRBD1 (5 bases). Germline CDR1 is DFQATT and CDR2 is SNEGSKA (reference sequence). The V end lost 3 bases, the J end lost 4 bases, and 9 bases lay between the germline ends. The CDR3 consists of 12 residues. CDR3 region: CSASRDSYGYTF. For the CDR3, the DNA is TGCAGTGCTAGTCGTGACAGCTATGGCTACACCTTC.

This clonotype was found many times. This chain links TRBV18 with TRBJ2-3; 7 bases fit TRBD2. Trimming took 5 bases from V and 2 from J; bases not matched to a gene: 7. The CDR3 contains 15 residues. Germline V CDR1 and CDR2: KGHSH, LQKENI. CDR3 sequence (DNA): TGTGCCAGCTCAGGACTAGGCCCCCCCACAGATACGCAGTATTTT. Translating gives CASSGLGPPTDTQYF.

This clonotype appeared many times. The chain employs TRBV2 and TRBJ1-1; 11 bases are a match to TRBD1. V trimming: 6 bases; J trimming: 5 bases; junction bases outside the gene matches: 8. Germline V gives CDR1 SNHLY, CDR2 FYNNEI. The CDR3 has 15 residues. The CDR3 sequence is CASREGTGGLTEAFF. CDR3 DNA sequence: TGTGCCAGCAGGGAGGGGACAGGGGGGCTGACTGAAGCTTTCTTT. Full variable domain (outside the CDR3, taken from reference TRBV2 and TRBJ1-1): EPEVTQTPSHQVTQMGQEVILRCVPISNHLYFYWYRQILGQKVEFLVSFYNNEISEKSEIFDDQFSVERPDGSNFTLKIRSTKLEDSAMYFCASREGTGGLTEAFFGQGTRLTVV.

This clonotype was observed at least ten times. The chain couples TRBV27 to TRBJ2-5; 7 bases match TRBD2. With V trimmed by 5 bases and J by 10 bases, 10 bases remained unmatched. Germline V gene data show CDR1 as MNHEY and CDR2 as SMNVEV (reference sequence). This CDR3 comprises 13 residues. This CDR3 reads CASSGGGDPVQYF. In DNA form, the CDR3 reads TGTGCCAGCAGTGGTGGGGGGGACCCCGTCCAGTACTTC.

This clonotype came up many times. The chain links TRBV29-1 to TRBJ2-5, with TRBD2 as a possible D gene (5 bases). Trimming pared 2 bases from V and 2 bases from J, leaving 9 bases between. This CDR3 is built from 13 residues. Germline CDR1 reads SQVTM; CDR2 reads ANQGSEA. The CDR3 reads CSVELRGQETQYF. The CDR3 nucleotides are TGCAGCGTTGAATTACGGGGTCAAGAGACCCAGTACTTC.

This clonotype was detected only a few times. The junction differs from germline at one of its ends, possibly a read error. CDR3 sequence: CASSTPRGRAPYEQYF. CDR3 nucleotides: TGTGCCAGCTCAACACCCCGGGGGCGAGCGCCTTACGAGCAGTACTTC. V usage is TRBV18 and J usage is TRBJ2-7, with D possibly called TRBD1 or TRBD2 (6 bases each). Germline V gene sequence: CDR1 KGHSH, CDR2 LQKENI. The CDR3 contains 16 residues.

This clonotype turned up a few times. V and J are TRBV28 and TRBJ2-7; D is unresolved. Trimming left V 6 bases short and J 7 bases short, with 13 bases between. The CDR3 has 12 residues. Germline V CDR1 and CDR2: MDHEN, SYDVKM. The CDR3 DNA reads TGTGCCAGCAGAACCCTGGCCAGAGAGCAGTACTTC. This translates into CASRTLAREQYF.

This clonotype has just a few counts. The chain has TRBV9 and TRBJ2-5; D is perhaps TRBD2 (6 bases). V lost 3 bases to trimming and J lost 11 bases, with 26 bases between them. The CDR3 is made up of 16 amino acids. CDR1 is SGDLS and CDR2 is YYNGEE in the germline V gene. CDR3 in amino acids: CASSAGDGIPGREQYF. CDR3 in DNA: TGTGCCAGCAGCGCTGGGGACGGTATCCCCGGTCGGGAGCAGTACTTC.

This clonotype has at least ten counts. V gene TRBV20-1 combines with J gene TRBJ2-2, with 8 positions matching TRBD1. The junction had 6 bases not matched to a gene; V was cut back by 3 bases and J by 3 bases. CDR3 length equals 15 residues. CDR1 DFQATT and CDR2 SNEGSKA come from the germline V gene (reference sequence). As DNA, the CDR3 is TGCAGTGCTAGGAGCTCAGGGGGCTACACCGGGGAGCTGTTTTTT. Amino acids: CSARSSGGYTGELFF.